Listed below are T cell receptor beta chains from one sample, sequenced in a study of PD-L1 blockade in urothelial cancer. TCRdb keeps only in-frame clones here, not all; method: immunoSEQ multiplex PCR. The sample has approximately 52,000 clones; around 74% are singletons. The sample consisted of PBMCs, taken around atezolizumab (anti-PD-L1) treatment. The receptors were sampled from a man in his 70s with urothelial cancer. Each CDR3 is given without its conserved first and last residue.

CDR3 protein: ASSSGTSGEQY
V gene: TRBV2
CDR3 length: 11
J gene: TRBJ2-7

CDR3 protein: ASSPREGQGWGEQF
V gene: TRBV7-2
CDR3 length: 14
J gene: TRBJ2-1

CDR3 protein: ASSMRGLGAF
V gene: TRBV19
CDR3 length: 10
J gene: TRBJ1-1

CDR3 protein: ASSIARQGNTEAF
V gene: TRBV19
CDR3 length: 13
J gene: TRBJ1-1

CDR3 protein: ASSPLAGGANEQF
V gene: TRBV28
CDR3 length: 13
J gene: TRBJ2-1

CDR3 protein: ASSGDRAYEQY
V gene: TRBV2
CDR3 length: 11
J gene: TRBJ2-7

CDR3 protein: ASSLDTAGGSEQY
V gene: TRBV11-3
CDR3 length: 13
J gene: TRBJ2-7

CDR3 protein: ASTYTDGNTEAF
V gene: TRBV19
CDR3 length: 12
J gene: TRBJ1-1

CDR3 protein: ASSQLERGEEQF
V gene: TRBV4-3
CDR3 length: 12
J gene: TRBJ2-1

CDR3 protein: ASSPGFVLTYEQY
V gene: TRBV28
CDR3 length: 13
J gene: TRBJ2-7

CDR3 protein: ASSFSGLSSYNEQF
V gene: TRBV7-2
CDR3 length: 14
J gene: TRBJ2-1

CDR3 protein: AIRTTGSGANVLT
V gene: TRBV10-3
CDR3 length: 13
J gene: TRBJ2-6

CDR3 protein: AVTTQGGGSEAF
V gene: TRBV7-9
CDR3 length: 12
J gene: TRBJ1-1

CDR3 protein: AISESRSNPYNEQF
V gene: TRBV10-3
CDR3 length: 14
J gene: TRBJ2-1

CDR3 protein: ASSKLGTGGTEAF
V gene: TRBV6-5
CDR3 length: 13
J gene: TRBJ1-1

CDR3 protein: ASSLDRDYEQY
V gene: TRBV4-1
CDR3 length: 11
J gene: TRBJ2-7